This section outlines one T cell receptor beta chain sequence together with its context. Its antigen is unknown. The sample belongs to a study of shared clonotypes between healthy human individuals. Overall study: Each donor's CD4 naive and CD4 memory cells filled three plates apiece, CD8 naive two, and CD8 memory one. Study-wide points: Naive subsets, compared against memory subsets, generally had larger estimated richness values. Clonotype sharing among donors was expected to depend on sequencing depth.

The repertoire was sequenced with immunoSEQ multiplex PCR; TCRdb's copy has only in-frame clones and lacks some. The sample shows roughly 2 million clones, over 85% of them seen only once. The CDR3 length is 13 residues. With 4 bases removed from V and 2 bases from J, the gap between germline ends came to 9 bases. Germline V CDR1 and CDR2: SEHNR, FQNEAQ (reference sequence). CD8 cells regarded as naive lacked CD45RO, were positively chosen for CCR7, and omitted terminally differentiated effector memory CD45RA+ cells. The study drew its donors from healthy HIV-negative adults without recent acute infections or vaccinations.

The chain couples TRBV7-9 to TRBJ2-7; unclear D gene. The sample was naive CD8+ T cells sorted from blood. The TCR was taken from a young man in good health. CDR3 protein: CASSSPVTYEQYF. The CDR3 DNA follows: TGTGCCAGCAGCTCCCCTGTCACCTACGAGCAGTACTTC.